The rows below give T cell receptor beta chains drawn from one sample of a study of blood T cells in healthy people across ages. MiXCR, run by TCRdb on the 5' RACE reads, gives a single entry per CDR3 protein. The sample records 1,500,000 or so distinct CDR3 sequences, approximately 59% being singletons. Input material: blood. The receptors come from a man aged 18 to 30 in good health. The CDR3 runs from the conserved cysteine through the conserved F or W. Each record gives: clone size, D gene, V gene, J gene, CDR3 protein, CDR3 DNA. D genes are given only for firm matches. Expanded clones get a size class; other rows say once, few or many, or leave the size out.

NA	NA	TRBV5-1	TRBJ1-4	CASSLVPTGGEKLFF	TGCGCCAGCAGCTTGGTACCTACCGGTGGTGAAAAACTGTTTTTT
NA	TRBD1	TRBV20-1	TRBJ1-3	CSAHTGAGNTIYF	TGCAGTGCTCACACAGGGGCGGGAAACACCATATATTTT
NA	NA	TRBV29-1	TRBJ2-7	CSVGNSEGSYF	TGCAGCGTTGGGAACAGCGAGGGTTCGTACTTC
NA	NA	TRBV21-1	TRBJ2-1	CASSKRQGEKNEQFF	TGTGCCAGCAGCAAAAGGCAGGGAGAAAAGAATGAGCAGTTCTTC
few	TRBD2	TRBV20-1	TRBJ2-1	CSASLGSGPESYNEQFF	TGCAGTGCTAGCCTGGGTAGCGGGCCAGAATCCTACAATGAGCAGTTCTTC
NA	TRBD2	TRBV10-3	TRBJ2-5	CATGRTSGRNEQYF	TGTGCCACTGGGAGGACTAGCGGGAGGAATGAGCAGTACTTC
few	NA	TRBV7-9	TRBJ2-7	CASSSSWAGKSYEQYF	TGTGCCAGCAGCTCCAGCTGGGCAGGGAAGTCCTACGAGCAGTACTTC
NA	TRBD1	TRBV20-1	TRBJ1-2	CSAPPGTEYGYTF	TGCAGTGCCCCTCCCGGGACAGAGTATGGCTACACCTTC
many	NA	TRBV12-3/TRBV12-4	TRBJ2-5	CASSPGTSQETQYF	TGTGCCAGCAGCCCGGGGACTTCGCAAGAGACCCAGTACTTC
NA	NA	TRBV18	TRBJ2-3	CASSPPRGRFATDTQYF	TGTGCCAGCTCACCACCGAGGGGGAGGTTTGCAACAGATACGCAGTATTTT
few	TRBD1	TRBV4-1	TRBJ2-7	CASSHGSGTGAYEQYF	TGCGCCAGCAGCCACGGGTCGGGGACAGGGGCCTACGAGCAGTACTTC
NA	TRBD2	TRBV11-1	TRBJ2-1	CASSLGGGASEQFF	TGTGCCAGCAGCTTGGGCGGGGGAGCCTCGGAGCAGTTCTTC
NA	NA	TRBV7-9	TRBJ2-7	CASSSTGLRQYEQYF	TGTGCCAGCAGCTCGACGGGACTTCGCCAGTACGAGCAGTACTTC
NA	NA	TRBV30	TRBJ2-3	CAWSDTDTQYF	TGTGCCTGGAGTGATACAGATACGCAGTATTTT
NA	NA	TRBV29-1	TRBJ2-1	CSVGLYRGTYDNEQFF	TGCAGCGTTGGGCTATACCGCGGGACATACGACAATGAGCAGTTCTTC
many	NA	TRBV20-1	TRBJ1-1	CSVSAGDTEAFF	TGCAGCGTCTCGGCAGGGGACACTGAAGCTTTCTTT
NA	NA	TRBV5-6	TRBJ1-4	CASSPTGMRRGEKLFF	TGTGCCAGCAGCCCGACCGGGATGCGACGTGGGGAAAAACTGTTTTTT
NA	TRBD1	TRBV5-1	TRBJ2-2	CASSLLGTGINTGELFF	TGCGCCAGCAGCTTGCTCGGGACAGGGATTAACACCGGGGAGCTGTTTTTT
NA	NA	TRBV11-3	TRBJ2-1	CASSPPGSGGEQFF	TGTGCCAGCAGCCCTCCGGGGTCGGGTGGTGAGCAGTTCTTC
few	NA	TRBV29-1	TRBJ2-4	CSVSVLAKNIQYF	TGCAGCGTTTCCGTACTAGCCAAAAACATTCAGTACTTC
NA	TRBD2	TRBV7-9	TRBJ2-5	CASSSTGGIEETQYF	TGTGCCAGCAGCTCCACCGGGGGGATAGAAGAGACCCAGTACTTC
NA	NA	TRBV20-1	TRBJ1-5	CSARSQSNQPQHF	TGCAGTGCTAGATCACAGAGCAATCAGCCCCAGCATTTT
NA	TRBD2	TRBV3-1	TRBJ2-3	CASSQPGLVTDTQYF	TGTGCCAGCAGCCAACCGGGACTAGTGACAGATACGCAGTATTTT
few	TRBD2	TRBV20-1	TRBJ2-4	CSARVLAGPFWEQYF	TGCAGTGCTAGAGTACTAGCGGGGCCCTTCTGGGAGCAGTACTTC
once	NA	TRBV7-9	TRBJ2-5	CASIQLVFPGVTKETQYF	TGTGCCAGCATCCAGCTCGTCTTCCCGGGGGTGACGAAAGAGACCCAGTACTTC
NA	NA	TRBV10-3	TRBJ2-1	CAISEPLNGWGREQFF	TGTGCCATCAGTGAGCCCCTCAACGGCTGGGGCCGTGAGCAGTTCTTC
NA	TRBD2	TRBV29-1	TRBJ2-5	CSVAGGSGGRYQETQYF	TGCAGCGTTGCGGGTGGTAGCGGGGGCCGGTACCAAGAGACCCAGTACTTC
NA	TRBD1	TRBV3-1	TRBJ1-4	CASGDRAIEEKLFF	TGTGCCAGCGGAGACAGGGCCATCGAAGAAAAACTGTTTTTT
NA	NA	TRBV25-1	TRBJ1-4	CASSAKTGYSEKLFF	TGTGCCAGCAGTGCCAAGACAGGATACTCAGAAAAACTGTTTTTT
once	NA	TRBV3-1	TRBJ1-5	CASSQPGQDQPQHF	TGTGCCAGCAGCCAACCGGGCCAGGATCAGCCCCAGCATTTT
NA	NA	TRBV29-1	TRBJ2-1	CSVAEESQFF	TGCAGCGTTGCCGAGGAGTCCCAGTTCTTC
NA	TRBD2	TRBV3-1	TRBJ2-5	CASSQGAAAGGPETQYF	TGTGCCAGCAGCCAAGGAGCGGCAGCGGGGGGGCCAGAGACCCAGTACTTC
NA	TRBD1	TRBV29-1	TRBJ2-2	CSVEPGQGAGELFF	TGCAGCGTTGAACCGGGACAGGGGGCCGGGGAGCTGTTTTTT
few	NA	TRBV9	TRBJ2-2	CASSVDPTGELFF	TGTGCCAGCAGCGTAGATCCTACCGGGGAGCTGTTTTTT
few	TRBD1	TRBV11-2	TRBJ2-1	CASSPNRDREVFF	TGTGCCAGCAGCCCAAACCGGGACAGGGAGGTGTTCTTC
few	TRBD2	TRBV7-2	TRBJ2-3	CASSPHSTRGGTDTQYF	TGTGCCAGCAGCCCTCACTCTACCCGGGGGGGCACAGATACGCAGTATTTT
NA	NA	TRBV29-1	TRBJ2-5	CSVEALQAARETQYF	TGCAGCGTTGAGGCCCTCCAGGCAGCTCGGGAGACCCAGTACTTC
NA	TRBD2	TRBV12-5	TRBJ2-1	CASGLTSVEQFF	TGTGCTAGTGGACTAACTAGCGTTGAGCAGTTCTTC
NA	NA	TRBV18	TRBJ2-1	CASSPPTAGDLYNEQFF	TGTGCCAGCTCACCACCAACGGCAGGGGACCTATACAATGAGCAGTTCTTC
once	NA	TRBV15	TRBJ1-1	CATSRDGVDPEAFF	TGTGCCACCAGCAGAGATGGTGTGGATCCTGAAGCTTTCTTT
NA	NA	TRBV27	TRBJ2-2	CASGEGIANTGELFF	TGTGCCAGCGGAGAGGGGATCGCGAACACCGGGGAGCTGTTTTTT